The T cell receptor (beta chain) under discussion was sequenced for a study of T cell responses to AZD1222 COVID-19 vaccine (dated by TCRdb to about 2021). About the full investigation: AZD1222 recipients given second doses at about 4 weeks or at about 12 weeks were pooled, since spike-specific TCR depth and breadth were not found to differ between the two schedules. A total of about 250 trial participants underwent TCR sequencing, of whom roughly 210 had received two doses of AZD1222 and some 26 had received two doses of the MenACWY control vaccine. Enrollment into the trials was organized by age into subgroups of 18-55, 56-69 and 70-plus years, and those subgroups contained roughly 150, 30 and 60 TCR-sequenced participants, respectively. What the work shows at the level of the full study, not this receptor alone: Only six AZD1222 recipients were SARS-CoV-2 seropositive at baseline, limiting conclusions about previously exposed vaccinees. The vaccine-associated CD4 TCRs covered the entire spike protein, and the dominant responses fell in regions 160-218 and 743-854. No day 14 peak-response samples were available, so repertoires were characterized only after the peak T cell response. Reportedly, almost half of the unique spike-specific TCRs recognized epitopes lying outside the regions that are mutated in the B.1.351 and B.1.1.7 variants. Participants were mostly white British, with more females than males. The authors suggested clonal diversity may have been underestimated. Spike-specific TCR breadth and depth rose significantly after two AZD1222 doses compared with day 0 and with MenACWY recipients. In the small 56-69-year group, the increase in depth fell short of significance, most likely because of low power.

This specimen's time point label, per the study, means: baseline before first vaccination. Samples from vaccinated people were obtained from the UK trials COV001 and COV002, which included a single-blind randomized controlled phase 2/3 trial of AZD1222 (ChAdOx1 nCoV-19) in healthy adults. Trial participant PBMC samples were collected at day 0 and day 28 after the second dose for TCRbeta chain sequencing. V is clipped by 4 bases and J by 3 bases, and the sequence between their germline boundaries is 18 bases long. Reading the germline V gene gives CDR1 SGHDT and CDR2 YYEEEE. The CDR3 runs 16 residues from the cysteine to the phenylalanine. Only CDR3 DNA is held: 48 bases, read in frame from base 1. To note about this clone: There is no known antigen for this receptor. No much larger clone exists at a distance of one base, and base qualities are not known.

The CDR3 regions of human TCRbeta chains were analyzed by immunosequencing. The study's processing was this. Repertoire TCRs were checked for matches against a reference library of SARS-CoV-2-specific TCRs that had been generated using the MIRA antigen-specificity platform. Breadth was defined as the fraction of unique TCRs that were SARS-CoV-2-associated, and depth was defined as the fraction of total T cells that were SARS-CoV-2-associated. Using the MIRA data, each spike-specific TCR was mapped to the spike region that the TCR reacts to and placed in a CD4 or CD8 class. Log10-transformed breadth and depth values were compared by one-way ANOVA with Sidak's multiple comparisons tests. What TCRdb holds here is the immuneACCESS table cut down to in-frame rearrangements. Part of the clones is not present; checked against another copy, under half of the missing clones reflect an unresolved V gene, and the others are unexplained. V, J and clone size are taken as reported in that table, and D and trimming were inferred from the DNA itself. The sample table holds over 100,000 clones, of which about 90% were seen once. Of the sample, less than 9.5% is held by the ten largest clones.

The receptor's source is an adult in good health. The rearranged segments are TRBV5-6 and TRBJ2-3, with a weak D call of TRBD2 (6 bases match). Source: peripheral blood, taken on day 0 of AZD1222 vaccination. The DNA reads TGTGCCAGCAGCCCGGAGGGCTACAGTGAAACAGATACGCAGTATTTT. The resulting protein is CASSPEGYSETDTQYF.